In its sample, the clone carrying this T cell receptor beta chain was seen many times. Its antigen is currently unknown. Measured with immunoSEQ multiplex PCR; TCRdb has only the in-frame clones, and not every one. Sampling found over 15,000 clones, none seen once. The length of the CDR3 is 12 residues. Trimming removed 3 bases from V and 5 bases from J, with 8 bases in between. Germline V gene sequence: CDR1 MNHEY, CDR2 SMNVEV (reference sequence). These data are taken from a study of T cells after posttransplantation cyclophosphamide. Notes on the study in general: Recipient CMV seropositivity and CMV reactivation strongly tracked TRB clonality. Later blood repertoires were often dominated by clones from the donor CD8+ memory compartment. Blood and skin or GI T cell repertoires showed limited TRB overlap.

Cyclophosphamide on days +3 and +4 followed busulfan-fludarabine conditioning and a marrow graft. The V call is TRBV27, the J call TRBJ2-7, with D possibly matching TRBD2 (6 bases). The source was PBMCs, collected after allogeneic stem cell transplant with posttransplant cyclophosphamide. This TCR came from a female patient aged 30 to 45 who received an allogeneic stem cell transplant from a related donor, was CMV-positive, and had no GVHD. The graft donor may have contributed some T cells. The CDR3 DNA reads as TGTGCCAGCAGTTTTGGGGGGAACGAGCAGTACTTC. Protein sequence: CASSFGGNEQYF.